Listed below are T cell receptor beta chains from one sample, sequenced in a study of control samples from healthy donors and cancer patients. The method was immunoSEQ multiplex PCR; TCRdb's version includes in-frame clones alone and lacks a portion of them. The data show about 110,000 clones, 70% to 85% seen once. Sequencing was performed on blood. These receptor sequences come from a young man in good health. CDR3s include the opening cysteine and the closing phenylalanine or tryptophan. Each record gives: J gene, clone size, V gene, D gene, CDR3 protein, CDR3 DNA. The D gene is left open where the match is weak. Not all rows give a size; the values are once, few, many and, for expanded clones, a class.

J: TRBJ1-5; size: NA; V: TRBV2; D: NA; CDR3: CATSQEGRQPQHF; DNA: TGTGCCACCTCCCAAGAGGGGCGTCAGCCCCAGCATTTT
J: TRBJ2-2; size: NA; V: TRBV30; D: NA; CDR3: CAWSWGGLNTGELFF; DNA: TGTGCCTGGAGTTGGGGCGGTCTGAACACCGGGGAGCTGTTTTTT
J: TRBJ2-1; size: few; V: TRBV7-9; D: NA; CDR3: CASSSLFQYNEQFF; DNA: TGTGCCAGCAGCTCCCTCTTCCAGTACAATGAGCAGTTCTTC
J: TRBJ2-5; size: NA; V: TRBV11-2; D: NA; CDR3: CASSSWPRGTRDQETQYF; DNA: TGTGCCAGCAGCTCTTGGCCACGGGGGACCAGAGATCAAGAGACCCAGTACTTC
J: TRBJ2-7; size: NA; V: TRBV20-1; D: TRBD2; CDR3: CSASWVGGTYEQYF; DNA: TGCAGTGCTAGTTGGGTCGGGGGGACCTACGAGCAGTACTTC
J: TRBJ2-3; size: NA; V: TRBV9; D: NA; CDR3: CASSSFMTGHTDTQYF; DNA: TGTGCCAGCAGCTCCTTTATGACAGGCCACACAGATACGCAGTATTTT
J: TRBJ2-1; size: NA; V: TRBV5-1; D: NA; CDR3: CASSLVSKAYNEQFF; DNA: TGCGCCAGCAGCTTGGTGAGTAAAGCCTACAATGAGCAGTTCTTC
J: TRBJ1-1; size: NA; V: TRBV27; D: TRBD1; CDR3: CASSLSGTGARAFF; DNA: TGTGCCAGCAGTTTAAGTGGGACAGGGGCCCGGGCTTTCTTT
J: TRBJ2-7; size: NA; V: TRBV6-2/TRBV6-3; D: TRBD2; CDR3: CASSYPSRVVAGGRYEQYF; DNA: TGTGCCAGCAGTTACCCCTCTCGTGTCGTAGCGGGGGGCCGCTACGAGCAGTACTTC
J: TRBJ2-3; size: NA; V: TRBV30; D: TRBD2; CDR3: CAWSATLAGGTDTQYF; DNA: TGTGCCTGGAGTGCCACCCTAGCGGGGGGCACAGATACGCAGTATTTT
J: TRBJ1-4; size: once; V: TRBV6-5; D: TRBD1; CDR3: CASSHAGGGEKLFF; DNA: TGTGCCAGCAGCCACGCAGGGGGAGGTGAAAAACTGTTTTTT
J: TRBJ2-1; size: NA; V: TRBV6-6; D: NA; CDR3: CASSYSGSSYNEQFF; DNA: TGTGCCAGCAGTTACTCAGGTTCCTCCTACAATGAGCAGTTCTTC
J: TRBJ1-6; size: NA; V: TRBV6-5; D: NA; CDR3: CASRPGFNSPLHF; DNA: TGTGCCAGCAGGCCGGGGTTCAATTCACCCCTCCACTTT
J: TRBJ2-5; size: few; V: TRBV20-1; D: NA; CDR3: CSARDRETQYF; DNA: TGCAGTGCTAGAGATCGAGAGACCCAGTACTTC
J: TRBJ2-5; size: NA; V: TRBV24-1; D: TRBD1; CDR3: CATSEYIGTGQETQYF; DNA: TGTGCCACCAGTGAATATATAGGGACAGGACAAGAGACCCAGTACTTC
J: TRBJ2-7; size: NA; V: TRBV19; D: NA; CDR3: CASSGSYEQYF; DNA: TGTGCCAGTTCGGGCAGTTACGAGCAGTACTTC
J: TRBJ1-3; size: NA; V: TRBV19; D: NA; CDR3: CASSIQPGASPGNTIYF; DNA: TGTGCCAGTAGTATTCAGCCGGGGGCTTCGCCTGGAAACACCATATATTTT
J: TRBJ1-1; size: once; V: TRBV14; D: TRBD1; CDR3: CASSSLTGWATEAFF; DNA: TGTGCCAGCAGCTCCCTGACAGGGTGGGCGACTGAAGCTTTCTTT
J: TRBJ2-2; size: NA; V: TRBV28; D: NA; CDR3: CASSSLLRLGGELFF; DNA: TGTGCCAGCAGTTCCCTCCTCCGGCTTGGCGGGGAGCTGTTTTTT
J: TRBJ2-1; size: NA; V: TRBV11-3; D: NA; CDR3: CASSLDGGSSYNEQFF; DNA: TGTGCCAGCAGCTTAGATGGTGGGAGCTCCTACAATGAGCAGTTCTTC
J: TRBJ2-5; size: NA; V: TRBV28; D: NA; CDR3: CASREGGKETQYF; DNA: TGTGCCAGCAGAGAAGGGGGAAAAGAGACCCAGTACTTC
J: TRBJ2-1; size: few; V: TRBV30; D: NA; CDR3: CAWKGYNEQFF; DNA: TGTGCCTGGAAAGGGTACAATGAGCAGTTCTTC
J: TRBJ2-6; size: NA; V: TRBV5-1; D: NA; CDR3: CASSIGQGGSGANVLTF; DNA: TGCGCCAGCAGCATAGGACAGGGAGGGTCTGGGGCCAACGTCCTGACTTTC
J: TRBJ2-5; size: few; V: TRBV29-1; D: NA; CDR3: CSVVGESETQYF; DNA: TGCAGCGTGGTGGGGGAGTCGGAGACCCAGTACTTC
J: TRBJ1-2; size: NA; V: TRBV6-6; D: TRBD1; CDR3: CASSYGQGEDYGYTF; DNA: TGTGCCAGCAGTTATGGGCAGGGGGAAGACTATGGCTACACCTTC
J: TRBJ1-2; size: NA; V: TRBV27; D: NA; CDR3: CASSLSILPGVDGYTF; DNA: TGTGCCAGCAGTTTATCGATACTTCCGGGGGTTGATGGCTACACCTTC
J: TRBJ2-6; size: NA; V: TRBV7-9; D: NA; CDR3: CASRPTGGPGANVLTF; DNA: TGTGCCAGCAGGCCTACAGGAGGGCCTGGGGCCAACGTCCTGACTTTC
J: TRBJ1-2; size: once; V: TRBV29-1; D: TRBD1; CDR3: CSDLGEGQGAYGYTF; DNA: TGCAGCGACTTAGGGGAGGGACAGGGGGCTTATGGCTACACCTTC
J: TRBJ2-3; size: NA; V: TRBV28; D: TRBD1; CDR3: CASSFTGGTDTQYF; DNA: TGTGCCAGCAGTTTTACAGGGGGCACAGATACGCAGTATTTT
J: TRBJ2-7; size: NA; V: TRBV4-3; D: TRBD1; CDR3: CASSQVQGAVYEQYF; DNA: TGCGCCAGCAGCCAAGTGCAGGGGGCAGTTTACGAGCAGTACTTC
J: TRBJ1-6; size: NA; V: TRBV2; D: NA; CDR3: CASSEEGSAGINSPLHF; DNA: TGTGCCAGCAGTGAAGAGGGAAGCGCCGGTATTAATTCACCCCTCCACTTT
J: TRBJ1-5; size: few; V: TRBV2; D: NA; CDR3: CASRRPYSNQPQHF; DNA: TGTGCCAGCAGACGACCCTATAGCAATCAGCCCCAGCATTTT
J: TRBJ1-5; size: few; V: TRBV5-8; D: NA; CDR3: CASSLDRWQPQHF; DNA: TGTGCCAGCAGCTTGGACAGGTGGCAGCCCCAGCATTTT
J: TRBJ2-3; size: NA; V: TRBV10-3; D: NA; CDR3: CAISEPGVDTDTQYF; DNA: TGTGCCATCAGTGAACCAGGGGTGGACACAGATACGCAGTATTTT
J: TRBJ1-2; size: NA; V: TRBV4-3; D: NA; CDR3: CASSPMAGGMPWGYTF; DNA: TGCGCCAGCAGCCCTATGGCAGGAGGTATGCCGTGGGGCTACACCTTC
J: TRBJ2-3; size: once; V: TRBV11-2; D: NA; CDR3: CASRSTDTQYF; DNA: TGTGCCAGCAGGAGCACAGATACGCAGTATTTT
J: TRBJ1-2; size: few; V: TRBV18; D: NA; CDR3: CASSPQGPTYGYTF; DNA: TGTGCCAGCTCACCTCAGGGGCCCACCTATGGCTACACCTTC
J: TRBJ1-6; size: NA; V: TRBV7-6; D: NA; CDR3: CASSGLVDSNSPLHF; DNA: TGTGCCAGCAGCGGCTTAGTTGACAGTAATTCACCCCTCCACTTT
J: TRBJ1-1; size: NA; V: TRBV5-3; D: NA; CDR3: CAKVVGVGCREAFF; DNA: TGTGCCAAAGTCGTGGGGGTAGGTTGCCGTGAAGCTTTCTTT
J: TRBJ2-3; size: NA; V: TRBV4-2; D: TRBD2; CDR3: CASSQDHPSRGGGDTQYF; DNA: TGTGCCAGCAGCCAAGACCACCCCTCTAGGGGCGGGGGAGATACGCAGTATTTT
J: TRBJ1-1; size: NA; V: TRBV10-3; D: NA; CDR3: CAISGDPDSRNTEAFF; DNA: TGTGCCATCAGTGGTGATCCGGACAGCCGTAACACTGAAGCTTTCTTT
J: TRBJ1-2; size: NA; V: TRBV4-1; D: NA; CDR3: CASSQGANTGSRGNNNYGYTF; DNA: TGCGCCAGCAGCCAGGGCGCCAACACAGGGTCGAGAGGTAATAATAACTATGGCTACACCTTC
J: TRBJ2-1; size: once; V: TRBV5-6; D: TRBD2; CDR3: CASSYLAGTSYNEQFF; DNA: TGTGCCAGCAGTTACCTAGCGGGTACCTCCTACAATGAGCAGTTCTTC
J: TRBJ2-7; size: NA; V: TRBV11-2; D: TRBD1; CDR3: CASSSDRISSYEQYF; DNA: TGTGCCAGCAGCTCGGACAGGATAAGCTCCTACGAGCAGTACTTC
J: TRBJ1-3; size: NA; V: TRBV21-1; D: NA; CDR3: CASSKETASTADSGNTIYF; DNA: TGTGCCAGCAGCAAAGAAACAGCCTCTACTGCGGACTCTGGAAACACCATATATTTT
J: TRBJ1-2; size: few; V: TRBV9; D: TRBD1; CDR3: CASSGGRGARGYTF; DNA: TGTGCCAGCTCGGGAGGCAGGGGGGCGAGAGGCTACACCTTC